The 28 T cell receptor beta chains presented below share a single source sample, sequenced in a study of identical twins. TCRdb redid the calling of the 5' RACE reads with MiXCR, one entry per CDR3 protein. There are 450,000 to 600,000 distinct CDR3 sequences in the sample; approximately 20% occur only once, and 0.4% to 0.6% lies in the top ten. These data were also filed under a second study, of yellow fever vaccine responses in identical twins.

Material for sequencing was CD4+ T cells sorted from blood. These receptors all stem from a woman in her late teens or twenties in good health.

V and J are TRBV12-3 or TRBV12-4 and TRBJ2-1, with 9 bases identical to TRBD2. The V segment lost 3 bases and the J segment 7 bases; nucleotides outside the gene matches: 10. The CDR3 extends over 16 amino acids. Written as DNA, the CDR3 is TGTGCCAGCAGTTTTAGCGGCGGGAGGGCCGGGAATGAGCAGTTCTTC. Its protein product is CASSFSGGRAGNEQFF.

This chain joins TRBV11-3 and TRBJ2-7; 7 bases fit TRBD1. The V and J ends lost 2 bases and 3 bases, in that order; junction bases with no gene match: 4. The germline gives CDR1 SGHNT, CDR2 YENEEA. The CDR3 is 14 residues long. CDR3 sequence: CASSLQTGRYEQYF. DNA for the CDR3: TGTGCCAGCAGCTTACAGACAGGGCGCTACGAGCAGTACTTC.

This chain uses TRBV12-3 or TRBV12-4 with TRBJ2-4, with 9 bases lining up with TRBD2. After removal of 8 bases from V and 6 bases from J, the junction contained 14 bases not matched to a gene. This CDR3 contains 16 residues. Written as DNA, the CDR3 is TGTGCCAGCGAAACTACGGCGGGAGGGCCTCTAAACATTCAGTACTTC. Amino acids: CASETTAGGPLNIQYF.

This chain links TRBV5-1 with TRBJ1-1; D ambiguous. This CDR3 region has 13 residues. Trimming shortened V by 0 bases and J by 8 bases, and 11 bases separated the two germline ends. Germline V gene lookup returns CDR1 SGHRS and CDR2 YFSETQ. The CDR3 reads CASSLEGREEAFF. The CDR3 DNA sequence: TGCGCCAGCAGCTTGGAAGGCCGCGAGGAAGCTTTCTTT.

Only a few counts were recorded for this clonotype. This rearrangement joins TRBV7-8 to TRBJ2-1, with D hard to call. The length of the CDR3 is 16 residues. Germline CDR1 and CDR2: SGHVS and FQNEAQ. V shed 2 bases and J shed 9 bases, with 20 bases lying between them. The CDR3 DNA sequence: TGTGCCAGCAGCTTATCTCGCGAACGACTTTCGGCTGAGCAGTTCTTC. It yields the protein CASSLSRERLSAEQFF. Full variable domain (remainder filled in from reference TRBV7-8 and TRBJ2-1): GAGVSQSPRYKVAKRGQDVALRCDPISGHVSLFWYQQALGQGPEFLTYFQNEAQLDKSGLPSDRFFAERPEGSVSTLKIQRTQQEDSAVYLCASSLSRERLSAEQFFGPGTRLTVL.

The J gene is TRBJ2-7, the V gene TRBV6-2 or TRBV6-3; TRBD2 agrees at 11 bases. CDR3 length: 15 residues. CDR1 MNHEY and CDR2 SVGEGT come from the germline V gene. Trimming removed 6 bases from V and 4 bases from J; junction bases left unmatched: 8. The CDR3 loop reads CASREPASGRYEQYF. CDR3 coding DNA: TGTGCCAGCAGGGAACCGGCTAGCGGGAGGTACGAGCAGTACTTC.

The chain couples TRBV5-1 to TRBJ2-7; D may be TRBD2 (6 bases). V lost 0 bases, J lost 7 bases, and 14 bases lay in between. Germline V gives CDR1 SGHRS, CDR2 YFSETQ. This CDR3 has 14 amino acids. The CDR3 spells CASSLAGPAGEQYV. The CDR3 coding sequence is TGCGCCAGCAGCTTGGCGGGGCCTGCGGGAGAGCAGTACGTC.

This clonotype was seen a few times. J is TRBJ2-5 and V is TRBV20-1; 8 bases agree with TRBD2. Trimming at V came to 0 bases and at J to 1 base, leaving 4 bases not matched to a gene. There are 15 residues in the CDR3. Germline CDR1 reads DFQATT; CDR2 reads SNEGSKA (reference sequence). CDR3 DNA: TGCAGTGCTAGAGATCGGCTAGCGGGCCAAGAGACCCAGTACTTC. Translating gives CSARDRLAGQETQYF.

This chain joins TRBV6-5 and TRBJ1-2; a possible D gene is TRBD1 (5 bases). Germline CDR1 reads MNHEY; CDR2 reads SVGAGI. The CDR3 extends over 12 amino acids. Between the trimmed V and J ends, which lost 8 bases and 4 bases, there was a span of 11 bases. In nucleotides, the CDR3 is TGTGCCAGCTGGTCAGGGACCTATGGCTACACCTTC. It is translated as CASWSGTYGYTF.

This clonotype was seen only a few times. Since no conserved phenylalanine or tryptophan closes the CDR3, a read error is the likely cause. The DNA is omitted, as the CDR3 cannot be located on it reliably, and the CDR3 follows TCRdb's listing. This chain uses TRBV12-3 or TRBV12-4 with TRBJ2-3; the DNA was not used to check the table's D call, TRBD2. A total of 14 residues make up the CDR3, ends included. This CDR3 is CASSLGREGPVPPI.

There are a few counts of this clonotype. The rearrangement links TRBV6-1 to TRBJ1-4, with unresolved D. The CDR3 consists of 15 residues. With 6 bases removed from V and 3 bases from J, the gap between germline ends came to 14 bases. From germline, CDR1 is MNHNS and CDR2 SASEGT. DNA of the CDR3: TGTGCCAGCAGCACCTCTGGGCAGCCTAATGAAAAACTGTTTTTT. Translation gives CASSTSGQPNEKLFF.

This clonotype was detected only a few times. The J gene is TRBJ2-1, the V gene TRBV20-1; 7 nucleotides line up with TRBD2. CDR1 and CDR2 from the germline V gene are DFQATT and SNEGSKA (reference sequence). Trimming removed 5 bases from V and 6 bases from J; junction bases left unmatched: 13. The CDR3 contains 15 residues. In nucleotides, the CDR3 is TGCAGTGCTCCCCGACCTAGCGGACTTCTCAATGAGCAGTTCTTC. Its translation is CSAPRPSGLLNEQFF.

This clonotype occurred a few times. V and J are TRBV14 and TRBJ2-3, with TRBD2 matching over 8 bases. Germline CDR1 and CDR2: SGHDN and FVKESK. With 4 bases clipped from V and 3 bases from J, the junction kept 9 bases outside the gene matches. CDR3 size: 16 residues. The CDR3 reads CASSLRTSRRTDTQYF. Written as DNA, the CDR3 is TGTGCCAGCAGCCTCCGGACTAGCCGTAGGACAGATACGCAGTATTTT.

The chain recombines TRBV20-1 with TRBJ2-6; D is unresolved. With 6 bases removed from V and 2 bases from J, the gap between germline ends came to 11 bases. The CDR3 loop spans 14 amino acids. Germline-derived CDR1 and CDR2 are DFQATT and SNEGSKA (reference sequence). The chain's CDR3 is CSAPTQPGANVLTF. DNA for the CDR3: TGCAGTGCCCCGACCCAGCCTGGGGCCAACGTCCTGACTTTC.

There are a few counts of this clonotype. The gene calls are TRBV5-1 and TRBJ2-3; 12 nucleotides line up with TRBD2. CDR1 and CDR2 (germline): SGHRS, YFSETQ. This CDR3 has 17 amino acids. After removal of 0 bases from V and 2 bases from J, the junction contained 4 bases not matched to a gene. CDR3 coding DNA: TGCGCCAGCAGCTTGGACGGACTAGCGGGATTCACAGATACGCAGTATTTT. Protein sequence: CASSLDGLAGFTDTQYF.

This clonotype was seen a handful of times. The chain links TRBV14 to TRBJ2-7; TRBD1 matches at 8 bases. Trimming took 6 bases from V and 10 from J; bases not matched to a gene: 8. In germline, CDR1 is SGHDN, CDR2 FVKESK. The CDR3 extends over 12 amino acids. Here the CDR3 reads CASRPTGGPQYF. In nucleotides, the CDR3 is TGTGCCAGCAGACCAACAGGGGGACCCCAGTACTTC.

V is TRBV5-1 and J is TRBJ2-1; 10 nucleotides align to TRBD2. CDR1 is SGHRS, CDR2 YFSETQ, per germline. V shed 5 bases, J shed 5 bases, and the junction held 22 bases outside the gene matches. This CDR3 is 20 amino acids long. The chain's CDR3 is CASRGGVQREGPITHNEQFF. CDR3 DNA: TGCGCCAGCAGGGGGGGCGTGCAGCGGGAGGGTCCAATCACCCACAATGAGCAGTTCTTC.

This clonotype was seen a handful of times. A read error may explain this, as a much larger clone is one base away. The gene calls are TRBV12-3 or TRBV12-4 and TRBJ2-1; D remains unclear. The CDR3 has 11 amino acids. The V end lost 7 bases, the J end lost 3 bases, and 4 bases lay between the germline ends. The CDR3 protein is CASTFYNEQFF. CDR3 DNA sequence: TGTGCCAGCACTTTCTACAATGAGCAGTTCTTC.

The V and J genes are TRBV7-9 and TRBJ2-5, with a tentative D call TRBD1 (6 bases). Per germline, CDR1 SEHNR and CDR2 FQNEAQ (reference sequence). The CDR3 is made up of 17 amino acids. Trimming removed 0 bases at V and 2 bases at J, with 16 bases between. CDR3 region: CASSLALGHPFQETQYF. The DNA for the CDR3 is TGTGCCAGCAGCTTAGCGTTGGGACACCCGTTTCAAGAGACCCAGTACTTC.

J is TRBJ2-3 and V is TRBV5-6, with 11 bases fitting TRBD2. Per the germline V gene, CDR1 is SGHDT and CDR2 is YYEEEE. V lost 0 bases, J lost 6 bases, and 6 bases stayed unmatched. The CDR3 consists of 16 residues. The CDR3 sequence: CASSLAETSGVDTQYF. The CDR3 DNA reads TGTGCCAGCAGCTTGGCCGAGACTAGCGGGGTTGATACGCAGTATTTT.

The rearrangement joins TRBV3-1 to TRBJ2-2; TRBD1 agrees at 9 bases. The junction had 1 base not matched to a gene; V was cut back by 1 base and J by 1 base. Germline CDR1 reads LGHDT; CDR2 reads YNNKEL (reference sequence). This CDR3 has 16 residues. The CDR3 is CASSQVGQGNTGELFF. The CDR3, as DNA: TGTGCCAGCAGCCAAGTGGGACAGGGGAACACCGGGGAGCTGTTTTTT.

The gene calls are TRBV5-6 and TRBJ2-3, with D tentatively TRBD1 (5 bases). With 0 bases removed from V and 0 bases from J, the gap between germline ends came to 11 bases. The germline V gene encodes CDR1 SGHDT and CDR2 YYEEEE. The CDR3 runs to 16 residues. The CDR3 bases are TGTGCCAGCAGCTTGGGGGGCCCTATTAGCACAGATACGCAGTATTTT. This codes for CASSLGGPISTDTQYF.

The rearrangement joins TRBV10-3 to TRBJ2-3; the D gene could be TRBD1 or TRBD2 (5 bases each). The V and J ends lost 4 bases and 0 bases respectively, with 11 bases between them. This CDR3 contains 15 residues. From germline, CDR1 is ENHRY and CDR2 SYGVKD. The CDR3 region is CAISGSRGSTDTQYF. CDR3 coding DNA: TGTGCCATCAGTGGGAGCCGGGGCAGCACAGATACGCAGTATTTT.

CDR3 region: CASSLQGNNQPQHF. The CDR3 bases are TGTGCCAGTAGCCTCCAGGGAAACAATCAGCCCCAGCATTTT. This chain links TRBV19 with TRBJ1-5; D might be TRBD1 (5 bases). V lost 6 bases and J 3 bases, leaving 12 bases between the germline ends. CDR3 size: 14 residues. Looked up from germline, CDR1 is LNHDA and CDR2 is SQIVND (reference sequence). The full variable domain, with the rest looked up from reference TRBV19 and TRBJ1-5, is DGGITQSPKYLFRKEGQNVTLSCEQNLNHDAMYWYRQDPGQGLRLIYYSQIVNDFQKGDIAEGYSVSREKKESFPLTVTSAQKNPTAFYLCASSLQGNNQPQHFGDGTRLSIL.

This clonotype turned up a few times. The CDR3 DNA reads as TGTGCCAGCAAACAAGAAATCCTCACAGATACGCAGTATTTT. This sequence encodes CASKQEILTDTQYF. The V gene is TRBV6-1, the J gene TRBJ2-3; the D is unclear. The V end was cut by 7 bases, the J end by 2 bases, with 13 bases between. Germline V CDR1 and CDR2: MNHNS, SASEGT. There are 14 residues in the CDR3.

This clonotype was detected only a few times. This chain joins TRBV4-1 and TRBJ2-1; possible D gene TRBD1, 6 bases. V lost 2 bases to trimming and J lost 5 bases, with 13 bases between them. The CDR3 totals 15 residues. CDR1 MGHRA and CDR2 YSYEKL come from the germline V gene. The CDR3 loop reads CASSQTGTTNNEQFF. The CDR3 DNA sequence: TGCGCCAGCAGCCAAACCGGGACAACAAACAATGAGCAGTTCTTC.

This clonotype was seen a handful of times. Here the CDR3 DNA reads TGTGCCAGCAGTCCCTCCAGGGCGGGGATGACGACATCCTACAATGAGCAGTTCTTC. Residues: CASSPSRAGMTTSYNEQFF. The J gene is TRBJ2-1, the V gene TRBV12-3 or TRBV12-4; D perhaps matches TRBD2 (6 bases). The CDR3 length is 19 residues. Trimming removed 5 bases at V and 1 base at J, with 24 bases between.

The J gene is TRBJ2-1, the V gene TRBV5-1; TRBD2 might be the D (7 bases). Per germline, CDR1 SGHRS and CDR2 YFSETQ. CDR3 size: 17 residues. Between the trimmed V and J ends, which lost 0 bases and 6 bases, there was a span of 19 bases. The DNA of the CDR3 is TGCGCCAGCAGCTTGGGACGGACGGGGGGCCTACGCAATGAGCAGTTCTTC. Its translation is CASSLGRTGGLRNEQFF.